This TCR beta chain was sequenced for a study of blood T cells in healthy people across ages. CDR1 is SGHNT and CDR2 is YENEEA in the germline V gene. Trimming cost V 5 bases and J 5 bases, with 18 bases left between them. The CDR3 is 15 residues long. It was with a sample-barcoded 5' primer and a J-beta primer mix that a second PCR of about 7 to 12 cycles was run. MiXCR, applied by TCRdb to the 5' RACE reads, yields one record per CDR3 protein. The data show about 1.6 million distinct CDR3 sequences, with about 35% seen just once and about 11% held by the top ten. The TCR was taken from a woman younger than 45 in good health. Sequencing was performed on blood. This sequence joins TRBV11-3 and TRBJ2-5; maybe TRBD1 (6 bases). The CDR3 DNA sequence: TGTGCCAGCAGCCGCGGACAGTCGGGATATGAGACCCAGTACTTC. Translated, it gives CASSRGQSGYETQYF.